The 27 T cell receptor beta chains in this list originate from one sample, sequenced in a study of beta chain features in type 1 diabetes. Every isolated RNA sample was fully reverse transcribed, so sequencing captured expressed TCRB transcripts. The repertoire was sequenced with immunoSEQ multiplex PCR; TCRdb's copy has only in-frame clones and lacks some. The sample records some 190,000 clones, about 7.8% being singletons. Which antigens these TCRs recognize remains unknown. Study-wide results and limits: TCRB CDR3s were moderately but significantly shorter in Type 1 diabetes patients in all four CD4+ subsets.

Material for sequencing was central memory CD4+ T cells from blood. The source of these receptors is a woman in her forties with type 1 diabetes.

The V call is TRBV28, the J call TRBJ2-1, with 15 bases fitting TRBD2. V lost 2 bases, J lost 15 bases, and 8 bases stayed unmatched. Germline CDR1 and CDR2: MDHEN and SYDVKM. The CDR3 loop spans 15 amino acids. DNA for the CDR3: TGTGCCAGCAGTTTAGCGGGGACTAGCGGGAGGTTATTGTTCTTC. Translating it yields CASSLAGTSGRLLFF.

This chain links TRBV7-3 with TRBJ2-5, with 8 bases matching TRBD2. V was clipped by 5 bases and J by 5 bases; unmatched bases: 13. There are 16 residues in the CDR3. Germline V lookup: CDR1 SGHTA, CDR2 FQGTGA. CDR3 loop: CASSLVGREALETQYF. The CDR3 region has the DNA TGTGCCAGCAGCCTCGTAGGGCGGGAGGCTCTGGAGACCCAGTACTTC. The variable domain in full, with the rest retrieved from reference TRBV7-3 and TRBJ2-5, is GAGVSQTPSNKVTEKGKYVELRCDPISGHTALYWYRQSLGQGPEFLIYFQGTGAADDSGLPNDRFFAVRPEGSVSTLKIQRTERGDSAVYLCASSLVGREALETQYFGPGTRLLVL.

In its sample, this clone was seen a few times. V is TRBV5-4 and J is TRBJ2-7; TRBD2 aligns across 15 bases. The CDR3 contains 15 residues. The ends lost 3 bases at V and 4 bases at J; junction bases unmatched: 2. Per the germline V gene, CDR1 is SGHNT and CDR2 is YYREEE (reference sequence). CDR3 sequence: CASSSGTSGRYEQYF. The CDR3 nucleotides are TGTGCCAGCAGCTCAGGGACTAGCGGGAGGTACGAGCAGTACTTC.

The sample holds a few counts of this clone. The V and J genes are TRBV2 and TRBJ2-2; maybe TRBD1 (6 bases). Germline V CDR1 and CDR2: SNHLY, FYNNEI. The length of the CDR3 is 14 residues. Trimming pared 7 bases from V and 0 bases from J, leaving 9 bases between. CDR3 coding DNA: TGTGCCAGCATCTGGGGGCCGAACACCGGGGAGCTGTTTTTT. As protein: CASIWGPNTGELFF.

The table lists this clone with a few counts. V gene TRBV14 combines with J gene TRBJ2-1; D perhaps matches TRBD1 (5 bases). Germline V CDR1 and CDR2: SGHDN, FVKESK. Trimming cost V 6 bases and J 0 bases, with 18 bases left between them. This CDR3 comprises 17 residues. The CDR3 nucleotides read TGTGCCAGCAGTCAAAGGGTCGACAGTAGCTCCTACAATGAGCAGTTCTTC. This encodes CASSQRVDSSSYNEQFF.

This clone was seen only a few times. The chain joins TRBV11-2 to TRBJ2-1; no clear D. V dropped 3 bases and J dropped 5 bases, with 8 bases sitting between them. The CDR3 is 13 amino acids. Germline loops: CDR1 SGHAT, CDR2 FQNNGV. As DNA, the CDR3 is TGTGCCAGCAGCTTCCCCTCAGACAATGAGCAGTTCTTC. Its translation: CASSFPSDNEQFF.

In its sample, this clone was seen a few times. J is TRBJ1-6 and V is TRBV19; TRBD1 is a possible D gene (5 bases). V was shortened by 0 bases and J by 9 bases, with 15 bases between the two germline ends. The CDR3 runs 16 residues. Per the germline V gene, CDR1 is LNHDA and CDR2 is SQIVND (reference sequence). CDR3 sequence (DNA): TGTGCCAGTAGTATAGATAGCGGGGCTGAAGCTTCACCCCTCCACTTT. It is translated as CASSIDSGAEASPLHF. Combining the CDR3 with reference TRBV19 and TRBJ1-6 gives the whole variable domain DGGITQSPKYLFRKEGQNVTLSCEQNLNHDAMYWYRQDPGQGLRLIYYSQIVNDFQKGDIAEGYSVSREKKESFPLTVTSAQKNPTAFYLCASSIDSGAEASPLHFGNGTRLTVT.

The chain has TRBV7-3 and TRBJ2-5; tentatively, D is TRBD1 (6 bases). The CDR3 contains 14 residues. Deletions cut 0 bases from V and 6 bases from J, with 11 bases between. CDR1 and CDR2 (germline): SGHTA, FQGTGA. This chain's CDR3 is CASSLTGTSQTQYF. The CDR3 DNA sequence: TGTGCCAGCAGCTTAACAGGGACATCACAGACCCAGTACTTC.

This clone was counted a few times. The V call is TRBV6-5, the J call TRBJ2-7; 15 bases match TRBD2. V gave up 4 bases and J gave up 3 bases; unmatched junction bases: 1. This CDR3 region has 15 residues. CDR1 is MNHEY and CDR2 is SVGAGI in the germline V gene. This CDR3 reads CASSSGLAGGYEQYF. For the CDR3, the DNA is TGTGCCAGCAGTTCGGGACTAGCGGGAGGCTACGAGCAGTACTTC.

This clone was seen only a few times. The CDR3 sequence is CTSSQTSGAETQYF. In nucleotides, the CDR3 is TGCACCAGCAGTCAGACTAGCGGGGCAGAGACCCAGTACTTC. The V call is TRBV1, the J call TRBJ2-5; TRBD2 is the table's D call and was not checked against the DNA. TRBV1 is noted as a pseudogene. CDR3 size: 14 residues.

The chain is built from TRBV7-2 and TRBJ2-5, with 16 nucleotides matching TRBD2. Germline lookup yields CDR1 SGHTA and CDR2 FQGNSA. CDR3 length: 18 amino acids. The V segment lost 1 base and the J segment 5 bases; nucleotides outside the gene matches: 7. CDR3 DNA: TGTGCCAGCAGCTTAGATCCGGGACTAGCGGGAGGGGGTGAGACCCAGTACTTC. The encoded protein is CASSLDPGLAGGGETQYF.

This clone was counted between two and nine times. CDR3 amino acids: CASSLGGLDSYTF. CDR3 sequence (DNA): TGTGCCAGCAGCTTAGGAGGACTTGATAGCTACACCTTC. The rearrangement links TRBV7-2 to TRBJ1-2; D gene unclear. From germline, CDR1 is SGHTA and CDR2 FQGNSA. The CDR3 extends over 13 amino acids. The V and J ends lost 1 base and 9 bases respectively, with 12 bases between them.

The V and J genes are TRBV4-1 and TRBJ1-5; the match to TRBD1 covers 7 bases. V lost 4 bases to trimming and J lost 4 bases; unmatched junction nucleotides: 13. The CDR3 consists of 17 residues. Germline loops: CDR1 MGHRA, CDR2 YSYEKL. This CDR3 is CASSPTGTAQGNQPQHF. The CDR3 bases are TGCGCCAGCAGCCCTACCGGGACAGCCCAAGGAAATCAGCCCCAGCATTTT.

Details on this clone: At one end the junction does not follow the germline gene, possibly because of a read error. CDR3 residues: CSVEGASRTGELFF. In nucleotides, the CDR3 is TGCAGCGTCGAAGGAGCCTCGAGGACCGGGGAGCTGTTTTTT. The J gene is TRBJ2-2, the V gene TRBV29-1; D not resolved. The germline V gene has CDR1 SQVTM and CDR2 ANQGSEA. The CDR3 runs to 14 residues.

This clone came up a few times. The rearrangement links TRBV28 to TRBJ2-5, with TRBD1 matching 8 bases. Trimming removed 4 bases from V and 5 bases from J; junction bases left unmatched: 6. The V gene's germline CDR1 is MDHEN and CDR2 SYDVKM. The CDR3 spans 14 residues. CDR3 in amino acids: CASSSPRGRETQYF. CDR3 in DNA: TGTGCCAGCAGTTCCCCCAGGGGGCGGGAGACCCAGTACTTC.

The sample holds a few counts of this clone. The CDR3 nucleotides read TGTGCCAGCAGCTTAGTTCGGGACAGAGGCTACGAGCAGTACTTC. It encodes CASSLVRDRGYEQYF. The V gene is TRBV7-2, the J gene TRBJ2-7, with 7 bases aligning to TRBD1. The V and J ends lost 1 base and 3 bases, in that order; junction bases with no gene match: 6. Germline V gene data show CDR1 as SGHTA and CDR2 as FQGNSA. The CDR3 sequence is 15 residues long.

This clone was seen a few times. The chain joins TRBV27 to TRBJ2-1; TRBD2 agrees at 10 bases. Germline V gene data show CDR1 as MNHEY and CDR2 as SMNVEV (reference sequence). The CDR3 has 16 amino acids. V shed 5 bases, J shed 5 bases, and the junction held 9 bases outside the gene matches. CDR3 loop: CASSPPLAGVDNEQFF. The CDR3 nucleotides are TGTGCCAGCAGTCCCCCTCTAGCGGGAGTGGACAATGAGCAGTTCTTC.

In its sample, this clone was seen a few times. CDR3: CASSLGLAGKYF. The CDR3 DNA is TGTGCCAGCAGCTTAGGGCTAGCGGGAAAGTACTTC. V is TRBV7-2 and J is TRBJ2-7, with 9 bases that match TRBD2. Looked up from germline, CDR1 is SGHTA and CDR2 is FQGNSA. V was pared by 1 base and J by 11 bases, with 3 bases of the junction left unmatched. The CDR3 spans 12 residues.

V is TRBV6-1 and J is TRBJ2-5; no clear D gene. Per the germline V gene, CDR1 is MNHNS and CDR2 is SASEGT. The CDR3 contains 14 residues. The V end was cut by 0 bases, the J end by 0 bases, with 5 bases between. CDR3 nucleotides: TGTGCCAGCAGTGAAGCGAGCAACCAAGAGACCCAGTACTTC. Its protein product is CASSEASNQETQYF.

The rearrangement links TRBV4-1 to TRBJ2-6; D is unresolved. Trimming took 0 bases from V and 0 from J, leaving 12 bases between them. The CDR3 has 18 residues. Germline V CDR1 and CDR2: MGHRA, YSYEKL. The CDR3 region has the DNA TGCGCCAGCAGCCAAGAAACGGCAGGCCTCTCTGGGGCCAACGTCCTGACTTTC. Protein: CASSQETAGLSGANVLTF.

This clone appeared many times. The chain links TRBV7-2 to TRBJ1-2; D possibly corresponds to TRBD1 (5 bases). In germline, CDR1 is SGHTA, CDR2 FQGNSA. The V and J ends lost 8 bases and 8 bases respectively, with 18 bases between them. The length of the CDR3 is 13 residues. The CDR3 coding sequence is TGTGCCAGCCGCCAGGGCGATTTTCTGGGCTACACCTTC. Amino acids: CASRQGDFLGYTF. Full variable domain (missing parts from reference TRBV7-2 and TRBJ1-2): GAGVSQSPSNKVTEKGKDVELRCDPISGHTALYWYRQSLGQGLEFLIYFQGNSAPDKSGLPSDRFSAERTGGSVSTLTIQRTQQEDSAVYLCASRQGDFLGYTFGSGTRLTVV.

A few counts support this clone. The V and J genes are TRBV28 and TRBJ2-7; 7 bases fit TRBD1. The CDR3 spans 15 residues. The junction had 9 bases not matched to a gene; V was cut back by 4 bases and J by 3 bases. The V gene's germline CDR1 is MDHEN and CDR2 SYDVKM. CDR3 protein: CASSSTGTKGYEQYF. CDR3 DNA sequence: TGTGCCAGCAGTTCGACAGGGACGAAGGGCTACGAGCAGTACTTC.

This clone was observed a handful of times. This chain links TRBV1 with TRBJ1-4. TRBV1 corresponds to a pseudogene. This CDR3 comprises 17 residues. This CDR3 reads CTSSQLHRGSPREKLFF. CDR3 nucleotide sequence: TGCACCAGCAGCCAATTGCACCGGGGAAGCCCTAGGGAAAAACTGTTTTTT.

The table lists this clone with a few counts. The V and J genes are TRBV27 and TRBJ2-7, with TRBD1 matching over 11 bases. This CDR3 comprises 15 residues. The germline V gene has CDR1 MNHEY and CDR2 SMNVEV (reference sequence). V lost 4 bases to trimming and J lost 4 bases; unmatched junction nucleotides: 6. The CDR3 coding sequence is TGTGCCAGCAGTTCATCGGGACAGGGGGGTTACGAGCAGTACTTC. This gives the protein CASSSSGQGGYEQYF.

This chain joins TRBV19 and TRBJ2-1; perhaps TRBD2 as D (5 bases). The CDR3 loop spans 15 amino acids. V was cut by 6 bases and J by 4 bases, with 16 bases left in between. Germline-derived CDR1 and CDR2 are LNHDA and SQIVND (reference sequence). The CDR3 here is CASRRRDQGYNEQFF. In DNA form, the CDR3 reads TGTGCCAGTAGGAGACGGGATCAAGGGTACAATGAGCAGTTCTTC.

This clone has at least ten counts. The V and J genes are TRBV18 and TRBJ2-3; D unclear. The V end was cut by 4 bases, the J end by 6 bases, with 8 bases between. There are 12 residues in the CDR3. Germline-derived CDR1 and CDR2 are KGHSH and LQKENI. The CDR3 DNA reads TGTGCCAGCTCACTCAACGGGGATACGCAGTATTTT. Translated, it gives CASSLNGDTQYF.

This chain connects TRBV5-1 to TRBJ2-2, with D possibly being TRBD2 (5 bases). In germline, CDR1 is SGHRS, CDR2 YFSETQ. There are 16 residues in the CDR3. Trimming took off 0 bases at V and 7 bases at J, with 16 bases between the two ends. The CDR3 sequence: CASSLVPGVDVGELFF. For the CDR3, the DNA is TGCGCCAGCAGCTTGGTCCCCGGGGTAGATGTCGGGGAGCTGTTTTTT.